This paragraph covers one TCR beta chain sequence. This entry comes from a study of blood T cells in healthy people across ages. CDR1 and CDR2 (germline): LGHNA, YNFKEQ. The CDR3 spans 15 residues. Using a J-beta primer mix together with a sample-barcoded 5' primer, a second PCR was run for 7 to 11 cycles. TCRdb itself ran the 5' RACE reads through MiXCR, one entry per CDR3 protein. The repertoire has about 680,000 distinct CDR3 sequences, 45% to 50% of them found once; the top ten carry 25% to 35%. The rearrangement joins TRBV4-2 to TRBJ1-6; D is perhaps TRBD1 (5 bases). This clonotype was sampled from a woman in her fifties or sixties in good health. Source material: blood. CDR3: CASGSQGYGNSPLHF. CDR3 DNA sequence: TGTGCTAGCGGCTCTCAGGGTTACGGAAATTCACCCCTCCACTTT.